The 17 T cell receptor beta chains below come from one sample, sequenced in a study of blood T cell repertoires in COVID-19. Only in-frame clones appear in the TCRdb table, and some are missing; sequencing was by immunoSEQ multiplex PCR. The data contain over 80,000 clones, over 75% of them singletons. Sequencing was done on a sample of peripheral blood. These receptors came from a man between 65 and 79 years old with acute or convalescent COVID-19.

The V gene is TRBV6-5, the J gene TRBJ2-7, with 7 bases that match TRBD1. The germline CDR1 and CDR2 sequences are MNHEY and SVGAGI. The CDR3 has 14 amino acids. The V gene end was trimmed by 5 bases and the J gene end by 3 bases; junction bases not matched to a gene: 7. CDR3 loop: CASSMSSGGYEQYF. In nucleotides, the CDR3 is TGTGCCAGCAGTATGTCTTCAGGGGGCTACGAGCAGTACTTC.

CDR3 DNA: TGTGCCAGCAGCTTGATCTCGGGAGGCTACACCTTC. Residues: CASSLISGGYTF. V and J are TRBV5-6 and TRBJ1-2; D is unclear. Per the germline V gene, CDR1 is SGHDT and CDR2 is YYEEEE. The CDR3 spans 12 residues. The V end lost 1 base, the J end lost 8 bases, and 9 bases lay between the germline ends.

This clone was observed a single time. The chain joins TRBV19 to TRBJ2-1; 8 bases match TRBD2. Germline CDR1 is LNHDA and CDR2 is SQIVND (reference sequence). V was clipped by 3 bases and J by 5 bases; unmatched bases: 3. CDR3 length equals 14 residues. The CDR3 spells CASSIGGVDNEQFF. The DNA for the CDR3 is TGTGCCAGTAGTATCGGGGGGGTGGACAATGAGCAGTTCTTC.

The chain combines TRBV13 with TRBJ2-7; D is ambiguous. This CDR3 comprises 14 residues. Looked up from germline, CDR1 is PRHDT and CDR2 is FYEKMQ (reference sequence). With 3 bases removed from V and 0 bases from J, the gap between germline ends came to 9 bases. The CDR3, as DNA: TGTGCCAGCAGCTTGACTTTTAGCTCCTACGAGCAGTACTTC. It is translated as CASSLTFSSYEQYF.

This clone was counted a single time. The V call is TRBV3-1 (or the pseudogene TRBV3-2), the J call TRBJ2-3; 7 positions match TRBD1. CDR1 is LGHDT and CDR2 is YNNKEL in the germline V gene (reference sequence). V was pared by 4 bases and J by 6 bases, with 10 bases of the junction left unmatched. The CDR3 extends over 15 amino acids. The CDR3 is CASSPGTAKTDTQYF. The CDR3 nucleotides are TGTGCCAGCAGCCCGGGGACAGCTAAAACGGATACGCAGTATTTT.

This chain connects TRBV5-4 to TRBJ2-3, with 7 bases fitting TRBD2. The CDR3 loop spans 16 amino acids. V dropped 5 bases and J dropped 4; count of bases not matched to a gene: 13. Germline lookup yields CDR1 SGHNT and CDR2 YYREEE (reference sequence). The CDR3 reads CASSSSGGSQSDTQYF. CDR3 nucleotide sequence: TGTGCCAGCAGTTCCTCTGGCGGGAGTCAGTCAGATACGCAGTATTTT.

The chain carries TRBV10-3 and TRBJ2-5; 11 bases are shared with TRBD1. V shed 4 bases and J 1 base; nucleotides not matched to a gene: 2. In germline, CDR1 is ENHRY, CDR2 SYGVKD. This CDR3 is built from 15 residues. The CDR3: CAISVGTGGQETQYF. In nucleotides, the CDR3 is TGTGCCATCAGTGTGGGGACAGGGGGCCAAGAGACCCAGTACTTC.

A word on this clone: Different DNA sequences within this sample yield the same CDR3. The chain has TRBV3-1 (or the pseudogene TRBV3-2) and TRBJ1-6, with 8 positions matching TRBD1. This CDR3 spans 15 amino acids. V dropped 1 base and J dropped 4; count of bases not matched to a gene: 0. Per the germline V gene, CDR1 is LGHDT and CDR2 is YNNKEL (reference sequence). This CDR3 is CASSQGTGYNSPLHF. The CDR3 DNA follows: TGTGCCAGCAGCCAAGGGACAGGGTATAATTCACCCCTCCACTTT.

V gene TRBV7-8 combines with J gene TRBJ1-1; possible D gene TRBD1, 5 bases. CDR1 and CDR2 from the germline V gene are SGHVS and FQNEAQ. Trimming removed 1 base at V and 0 bases at J, with 18 bases between. This CDR3 is built from 18 residues. The CDR3 region is CASSLGGVFQGMNTEAFF. As DNA, the CDR3 is TGTGCCAGCAGCTTAGGGGGGGTCTTCCAGGGTATGAACACTGAAGCTTTCTTT. Full variable domain (missing parts from reference TRBV7-8 and TRBJ1-1): GAGVSQSPRYKVAKRGQDVALRCDPISGHVSLFWYQQALGQGPEFLTYFQNEAQLDKSGLPSDRFFAERPEGSVSTLKIQRTQQEDSAVYLCASSLGGVFQGMNTEAFFGQGTRLTVV.

The rearrangement uses TRBV28 and TRBJ1-2; no definite D call. V was clipped by 2 bases and J by 2 bases, with 9 bases between them. Germline CDR1 and CDR2: MDHEN and SYDVKM. The CDR3 contains 14 residues. Here the CDR3 reads CASSLGQVNYGYTF. The CDR3 nucleotides read TGTGCCAGCAGTTTAGGGCAGGTCAACTATGGCTACACCTTC.

The chain links TRBV5-1 to TRBJ2-7; weak D call: TRBD1 (6 bases). CDR3 size: 16 residues. Trimming removed 4 bases at V and 5 bases at J, with 22 bases between. Germline assignment: CDR1 SGHRS and CDR2 YFSETQ. The CDR3 nucleotides read TGCGCCAGCAGCCAACAGGGACGGGGCCTGGGGGACGAGCAGTACTTC. This translates into CASSQQGRGLGDEQYF. Combining the CDR3 with reference TRBV5-1 and TRBJ2-7 gives the whole variable domain KAGVTQTPRYLIKTRGQQVTLSCSPISGHRSVSWYQQTPGQGLQFLFEYFSETQRNKGNFPGRFSGRQFSNSRSEMNVSTLELGDSALYLCASSQQGRGLGDEQYFGPGTRLTVT.

The gene calls are TRBV6-5 and TRBJ1-1; no firm D call. V dropped 6 bases and J dropped 1 base, with 12 bases sitting between them. The CDR3 is 14 residues long. Germline V gene data show CDR1 as MNHEY and CDR2 as SVGAGI. The chain's CDR3 is CASSRREGNTEAFF. Here the CDR3 DNA reads TGTGCCAGCAGCCGCCGGGAGGGGAACACTGAAGCTTTCTTT.

This rearrangement joins TRBV7-2 to TRBJ2-1, with 10 bases lining up with TRBD1. Germline V gene sequence: CDR1 SGHTA, CDR2 FQGNSA. The CDR3 runs to 13 residues. The trim removed 5 bases at V and 8 bases at J, leaving 3 bases unmatched. The DNA of the CDR3 is TGTGCCAGCAGCCGACAGGGGGCGTATGAGCAGTTCTTC. It specifies CASSRQGAYEQFF.

The genes are TRBV7-8 and TRBJ1-2; D is uncertain. Germline CDR1 reads SGHVS; CDR2 reads FQNEAQ. V lost 2 bases to trimming and J lost 1 base, with 23 bases between them. CDR3 length: 19 amino acids. The CDR3 DNA sequence: TGTGCCAGCAGCTTATCCCTATACCTTCGCGAAACCGGTAACTATGGCTACACCTTC. It encodes CASSLSLYLRETGNYGYTF.

V is TRBV25-1 and J is TRBJ1-1; TRBD1 is a possible D gene (6 bases). With 4 bases removed from V and 1 base from J, the gap between germline ends came to 7 bases. The CDR3 is made up of 13 amino acids. CDR1 is MGHDK and CDR2 is SYGVNS in the germline V gene. For the CDR3, the DNA is TGTGCCAGCAGTGCACAGGGGAACACTGAAGCTTTCTTT. This encodes CASSAQGNTEAFF.

The chain combines TRBV3-1 (or the pseudogene TRBV3-2) with TRBJ1-1, with a possible D match to TRBD1 (5 bases). V was shortened by 3 bases and J by 5 bases, with 10 bases between the two germline ends. In germline, CDR1 is LGHDT, CDR2 YNNKEL (reference sequence). The CDR3 has 13 amino acids. The CDR3 DNA reads as TGTGCCAGCAGCCATAGGGGTTGGACTGAAGCTTTCTTT. Translated: CASSHRGWTEAFF.

The chain carries TRBV5-4 and TRBJ1-6, with TRBD1 matching 7 bases. CDR3 length: 16 amino acids. J was trimmed by 7 bases and V by 3 bases; bases with no gene match: 10. Germline CDR1 reads SGHNT; CDR2 reads YYREEE (reference sequence). The CDR3 DNA is TGTGCCAGCAGCTCCCCTCGGGACAGCCTCAATTCACCCCTCCACTTT. It is translated as CASSSPRDSLNSPLHF.